The clone carrying this T cell receptor beta chain was picked up many times. What it recognizes is unknown. With 5 bases removed from V and 0 bases from J, the gap between germline ends came to 18 bases. CDR1 is SEHNR and CDR2 is FQNEAQ in the germline V gene (reference sequence). The CDR3 totals 17 residues. These data belong to a study of T cells in Graves' hyperthyroidism and ophthalmopathy. Study context: It was at initial diagnosis, before any treatment, that peripheral blood was collected.

Overall study findings and caveats: Most clonotypes that expanded in the thyroid above 0.001 also showed up in blood.

Researchers amplified the TCR beta CDR3 regions from RNA transcripts. An initial round of RT-PCR targeting the TCR CDR3 relied on the HTBI primer set. TCRdb independently ran MiXCR on the multiplex PCR reads; one entry per CDR3 protein. The table lists 250,000 to 400,000 distinct CDR3 sequences, roughly 13% of them singletons, with almost 35% in the top ten. Source material: blood. The receptor's source is a woman aged 40-49 years with Graves' ophthalmopathy. The chain has TRBV7-9 and TRBJ2-3; D is perhaps TRBD1 or TRBD2 (5 bases each). For the CDR3, the DNA is TGTGCCAGCAGCAGTCCCGGGACCCCACTCAGCACAGATACGCAGTATTTT. Protein product: CASSSPGTPLSTDTQYF.